The present TCR beta chain was sequenced within a study of graft-versus-host responses after intestinal transplantation. General observations from the study: Subjects displaying graft-donor T cell macrochimerism possessed elevated graft-versus-host to host-versus-graft clonal ratios inside allografts. GvH clones surfaced in recipient marrow, some emerging earlier in ileum or blood.

Responders that carried the CFSE label, 200,000 of them, were plated with 200,000 irradiated, violet-dye-labeled stimulator cells. CDR1 and CDR2 from the germline V gene are SGHTA and FQGNSA. The CDR3 runs 15 residues. To note about this clone: The junction and the germline gene differ at one end; a read error may be behind it.

TCRdb keeps only in-frame clones here, not all; method: immunoSEQ multiplex PCR. The sample consists of about 6,400 clones, roughly 20% of them appearing once. The TCR comes from a human patient who was an organ donor for intestinal transplantation. The V and J genes are TRBV7-2 and TRBJ2-4, with 11 bases aligning to TRBD2. The sequences come from alloreactive CD4+ T cells from a mixed lymphocyte reaction culture, collected before transplantation. This sample's subset: CFSE-low proliferating T cells sorted from roughly six-day pre-transplant mixed lymphocyte reaction (GvH or HvG direction). The CDR3 is CAGSLAGGHKNIQYF. In nucleotides, the CDR3 is TGTGCCGGCAGCTTAGCGGGGGGGCACAAAAACATTCAGTACTTC. The full variable domain, with the rest looked up from reference TRBV7-2 and TRBJ2-4, is GAGVSQSPSNKVTEKGKDVELRCDPISGHTALYWYRQSLGQGLEFLIYFQGNSAPDKSGLPSDRFSAERTGGSVSTLTIQRTQQEDSAVYLCAGSLAGGHKNIQYFGAGTRLSVL.